One and the same sample provided the 3 T cell receptor beta chains below, sequenced in a study of human T cells and chemical hapten exposure. TCRdb independently ran MiXCR on the RACE reads; one entry per CDR3 protein. The sample has 95,000 to 130,000 distinct CDR3 sequences; 12% are singletons. Time point of the sample: patch test 1, 2 weeks after DPC sensitization. The treatment is: therapeutic diphenylcyclopropenone sensitization with weekly scalp DPC. The specimen was whole blood, collected in connection with sensitization to the hapten diphenylcyclopropenone (DPC). The receptors were gathered from a woman aged 45-59 years with alopecia areata. Some clones in this sample may be carry-over from other donors' samples.

This clonotype was detected once. The chain carries TRBV7-3 and TRBJ2-5; D possibly corresponds to TRBD1 (5 bases). The germline V gene encodes CDR1 SGHTA and CDR2 FQGTGA. V was pared by 5 bases and J by 5 bases, with 12 bases between. CDR3 size: 13 residues. The CDR3 protein is CASSRGSEETQYF. Here the CDR3 DNA reads TGTGCCAGCAGCAGGGGATCTGAGGAGACCCAGTACTTC.

In this sample, this clonotype turned up a few times. The chain is built from TRBV6-5 and TRBJ2-7; 7 bases line up with TRBD1. CDR3 size: 13 residues. Germline values: CDR1 MNHEY, CDR2 SVGAGI. J lost 5 bases, V lost 2 bases, and 3 bases had no gene match. CDR3 amino acids: CASSYPGGNEQYF. The CDR3 nucleotides are TGTGCCAGCAGTTACCCAGGGGGAAACGAGCAGTACTTC.

This clonotype was counted only a few times. The V call is TRBV4-3, the J call TRBJ1-5; D is unclear. CDR1 and CDR2 from the germline V gene are LGHNA and YSLEER. Trimming pared 0 bases from V and 0 bases from J, leaving 9 bases between. The CDR3 is 16 residues long. CDR3 region: CASSQEWQHSNQPQHF. CDR3 in DNA: TGCGCCAGCAGCCAAGAATGGCAGCATAGCAATCAGCCCCAGCATTTT.